Following are 5 T cell receptor beta chains from one sample sequenced in a study of T cell repertoires in cytomegalovirus infection. These TCRs' antigens remain unknown. TCRdb passed the reads through MiXCR, listing each CDR3 protein once. The sample records about 700,000 distinct CDR3 sequences, around 31% being singletons. The material sequenced was cultured PBMCs, taken from culture after CMV antigen stimulation. These receptors were taken from a human donor in good health (CMV status not recorded). Some clones in this sample may be carry-over from other donors' samples.

This clonotype was observed a few times. This rearrangement joins TRBV19 to TRBJ1-3; D unresolved. Trimming left V 3 bases short and J 4 bases short, with 10 bases between. The CDR3 has 14 amino acids. Per the germline V gene, CDR1 is LNHDA and CDR2 is SQIVND (reference sequence). In DNA form, the CDR3 reads TGTGCCAGTAGTATGGCCGGCGGGGGAAACACCATATATTTT. Translation: CASSMAGGGNTIYF.

The chain joins TRBV6-6 to TRBJ1-1; no clear D gene. Germline V gene sequence: CDR1 MNHNY, CDR2 SVGAGI (reference sequence). This CDR3 spans 13 amino acids. Deletions cut 7 bases from V and 4 bases from J, with 13 bases between. The CDR3, as DNA: TGTGCCAGCAACCGGGAAGGCATCACTGAAGCTTTCTTT. Amino acid sequence: CASNREGITEAFF.

This clonotype has only a few counts. The chain is built from TRBV7-8 and TRBJ2-5; 11 bases line up with TRBD2. V dropped 1 base and J dropped 5; count of bases not matched to a gene: 9. In germline, CDR1 is SGHVS, CDR2 FQNEAQ. CDR3 size: 17 residues. The CDR3 is CASSLDGSGRAGETQYF. Written as DNA, the CDR3 is TGTGCCAGCAGCTTAGATGGTAGCGGGAGGGCCGGTGAGACCCAGTACTTC.

This clonotype was picked up a small number of times. This chain links TRBV5-4 with TRBJ1-1, with D unclear. Germline assignment: CDR1 SGHNT and CDR2 YYREEE (reference sequence). The germline V and J ends were trimmed by 3 bases and 2 bases, with 11 bases remaining between them. The CDR3 runs 14 residues. The CDR3 spells CASSSFKGNTEAFF. CDR3 in DNA: TGTGCCAGCAGCTCCTTTAAAGGAAACACTGAAGCTTTCTTT.

The rearrangement joins TRBV30 to TRBJ1-2; D uncertain. The CDR3 loop spans 13 amino acids. Trimming removed 1 base from V and 5 bases from J, with 11 bases in between. CDR1 is GTSNPN and CDR2 is SVGIG in the germline V gene (reference sequence). The CDR3 is CAWSGLGVYGYTF. The CDR3 nucleotides are TGTGCCTGGAGTGGCCTGGGAGTTTATGGCTACACCTTC.